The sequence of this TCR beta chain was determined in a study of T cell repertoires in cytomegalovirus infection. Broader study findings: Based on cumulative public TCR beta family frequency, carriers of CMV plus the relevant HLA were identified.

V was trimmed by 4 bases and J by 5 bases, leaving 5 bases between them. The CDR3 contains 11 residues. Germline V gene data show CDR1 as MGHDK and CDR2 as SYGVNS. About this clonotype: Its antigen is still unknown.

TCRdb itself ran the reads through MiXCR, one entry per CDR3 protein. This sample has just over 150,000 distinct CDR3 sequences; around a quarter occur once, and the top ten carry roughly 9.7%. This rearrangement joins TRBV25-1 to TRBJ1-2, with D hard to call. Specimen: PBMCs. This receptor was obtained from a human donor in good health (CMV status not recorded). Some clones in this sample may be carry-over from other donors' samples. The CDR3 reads CASSGGYGYTF. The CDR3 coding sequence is TGTGCCAGCAGTGGGGGATATGGCTACACCTTC.